The 32 T cell receptor delta chains below come from one sample, sequenced in a study of γδ T cells in repeated Plasmodium falciparum infection. TCRdb re-called the multiplex PCR reads with CATT. Here the sample spans around 52,000 delta-chain clones, about 1.5% being singletons. Flow sorting of PBMC yielded separate Vgamma9/Vdelta2+ and Vdelta2-negative gammadelta T cell populations for bulk repertoire analysis. Sequencing used gamma-delta T cells from blood. The source is a pool of human donors (malaria-infected and uninfected, not separated).

A remark on this clone: The mismatch at residue 16 between this DNA's translation and the TCRdb protein of a much larger clone likely reflects a read error; the protein shown is translated from the DNA. This sequence joins TRDV1 and TRDJ1; D is unresolved. The CDR3 sequence is 19 residues long. From germline, CDR1 is TSWWSYY and CDR2 QGS. Written as DNA, the CDR3 is TGTGCTCTTGGGGAACTGGACGGTACGTTAACTGTGTACACCGATAGACTCATCTTT. Translating it yields CALGELDGTLTVYTDRLIF.

This clone was counted a few times. A far larger clone is a single base away, which makes a read error likely. Distinct nucleotide sequences in the sample also encode this CDR3. V is TRDV1 and J is TRDJ1, with no clear D. CDR1 is TSWWSYY and CDR2 is QGS in the germline V gene. The CDR3 has 21 amino acids. With 6 bases removed from V and 4 bases from J, the gap between germline ends came to 36 bases. CDR3 sequence (DNA): TGTGCTCTTGGAGAAGCTACGTTTAGAGGGGTTTGGAGGGGCCAAAGCGATAAACTCATCTTT. Encoded protein: CALGEATFRGVWRGQSDKLIF.

This clone showed up just a few times. TCRdb lists the protein of a much larger clone for this DNA, which differs at residue 15, so this is likely a read error; the protein given here is translated from the DNA itself. The V call is TRDV2, the J call TRDJ1; D remains ambiguous. TCRdb carries no J gene annotation; the J gene was assigned here by matching the DNA with germline. Looked up from germline, CDR1 is GEAIGNYY and CDR2 is EKD. The V end lost 3 bases, the J end lost 3 bases, and 31 bases lay between the germline ends. CDR3 size: 20 residues. The CDR3 coding sequence is TGTGCCTGTGACCATGGTTTTATGTACCCCTCCCGCCCGTACGCCGATAAACTCATCTTT. This translates into CACDHGFMYPSRPYADKLIF.

This clone was recorded a few times. This likely traces to a read error, being one base from a far larger clone. This same CDR3 is encoded by further DNA sequences in the sample. The gene calls are TRDV1 and TRDJ1, with TRDD3 identical over 7 bases. CDR3 length equals 20 residues. Germline assignment: CDR1 TSWWSYY and CDR2 QGS. CDR3 sequence: CALGEPGALRSGGSSDKLIF. The CDR3 DNA follows: TGTGCCCTTGGGGAACCGGGGGCCCTACGCTCCGGGGGATCAAGCGATAAACTCATCTTT.

This clone has more than one count but fewer than ten. TCRdb's protein for this DNA is that of a much larger clone and differs from the translation at residue 3, likely a read error; the protein shown is the DNA translation. The rearrangement links TRDV1 to TRDJ1, with 7 bases that match TRDD3. The CDR3 sequence is 18 residues long. Germline CDR1 is TSWWSYY and CDR2 is QGS. CDR3 amino acids: CAPGETVRGGWYTDKLIF. The CDR3 nucleotides are TGTGCTCCTGGGGAAACCGTGCGGGGGGGATGGTACACCGATAAACTCATCTTT.

This clone was seen only a few times. The protein TCRdb gives is from a much larger clone and does not agree with this DNA's translation at residue 4, likely a read error; the protein shown here comes from the DNA. This chain links TRDV3 with TRDJ1, with 13 bases identical to TRDD3. Germline matching of the DNA provided the J gene here, since TCRdb leaves it blank. The CDR3 has 19 residues. The germline V gene has CDR1 TVYSNPD and CDR2 GDNSRS (reference sequence). The V segment lost 3 bases and the J segment 5 bases; nucleotides outside the gene matches: 21. CDR3 loop: CAFAPTAYWGIRLGDKLIF. The DNA of the CDR3 is TGTGCCTTCGCTCCTACCGCGTACTGGGGGATACGCTTAGGGGATAAACTCATCTTT.

Details on this clone: The protein recorded in TCRdb matches a much larger clone and deviates from this DNA's translation at residue 20, suggesting a read error; the protein here is obtained by translating the DNA. The chain employs TRDV1 and TRDJ1; 12 bases agree with TRDD3. CDR3 length: 22 amino acids. Germline lookup yields CDR1 TSWWSYY and CDR2 QGS. CDR3 amino acids: CALGERGPSHIPGLGDTDKPIF. In DNA form, the CDR3 reads TGTGCTCTTGGGGAACGGGGGCCTTCCCACATACCCGGACTGGGGGATACCGATAAACCCATCTTT.

This clone came up a few times. One base separates it from a far larger clone, so it is likely a read error. Other DNA sequences within the sample encode an identical CDR3. This rearrangement joins TRDV3 to TRDJ1, with 8 positions matching TRDD3. TCRdb does not report a J gene; here it was assigned by matching the DNA to germline references. Germline CDR1 TVYSNPD, CDR2 GDNSRS (reference sequence). The CDR3 spans 21 residues. CDR3 nucleotides: TGTGCTTTCAGAAAACAACTTCTCTTGTTCGCTGGGGGAGAGGGATTCGATAAACTCATCTTT. Protein: CAFRKQLLLFAGGEGFDKLIF.

This clone was picked up a small number of times. It is likely a read error: a sequence one base away is far more abundant. The sample has other DNA sequences that encode this CDR3 too. The chain is built from TRDV1 and TRDJ1; 10 nucleotides align to TRDD3. The ends lost 3 bases at V and 0 bases at J; junction bases unmatched: 19. This CDR3 contains 21 residues. CDR1 and CDR2 from the germline V gene are TSWWSYY and QGS. The CDR3: CALGEQTHSSNGGYYTDKLIF. The CDR3, as DNA: TGTGCTCTTGGGGAGCAGACCCATTCCTCTAATGGGGGATACTACACCGATAAACTCATCTTT.

On this clone: This likely traces to a read error, being one base from a far larger clone. Additional DNA sequences in this sample encode the identical CDR3. The chain links TRDV1 to TRDJ1; 13 bases line up with TRDD3. Matching the DNA to germline supplied the J gene, which TCRdb does not give. Germline CDR1 is TSWWSYY and CDR2 is QGS. Germline trimming cut 0 bases from V and 2 bases from J; bases unmatched to any gene: 30. This CDR3 is built from 26 residues. CDR3 sequence (DNA): TGTGCTCTTGGGGAACTGGGTACTACAGGCCATCTACTGGGGGATACGCTCCCCTGGGGGACCGATAAACTCATCTTT. Translation gives CALGELGTTGHLLGDTLPWGTDKLIF.

Comments on this clone: A far larger clone is only one base removed, so a read error is likely. The same CDR3 can be traced to other DNA sequences in this sample. This chain links TRDV1 with TRDJ1; the D gene is possibly TRDD3 (10 bases). Germline matching of the DNA provided the J gene here, since TCRdb leaves it blank. Trimming cost V 3 bases and J 1 base, with 36 bases left between them. The CDR3 runs to 23 residues. Germline assignment: CDR1 TSWWSYY and CDR2 QGS. Here the CDR3 DNA reads TGTGCTCTTGGGGAGCCTCCTCCTTCCTACTACTGGGGGATCCCTACGGGCACCGATAAACTCATCTTT. It translates to CALGEPPPSYYWGIPTGTDKLIF.

The gene calls are TRDV1 and TRDJ1; 9 bases are a match to TRDD3. The J gene, absent from TCRdb, was called here by matching the DNA to germline. V dropped 2 bases and J dropped 0; count of bases not matched to a gene: 16. This CDR3 is built from 20 residues. Germline CDR1 is TSWWSYY and CDR2 is QGS. DNA for the CDR3: TGTGCTCTTGGGGAAATGGTCCTACGGTTCGCTGGGGGATACACCGATAAACTCATCTTT. It specifies CALGEMVLRFAGGYTDKLIF.

This clone was counted between two and nine times. The protein held in TCRdb is that of a much larger clone and does not match this DNA's translation at residue 12, likely because of a read error; the protein shown is translated from the DNA. The gene calls are TRAV38-2/DV8 and TRDJ1; 9 bases are shared with TRDD3. The CDR3 runs 21 residues. The ends lost 0 bases at V and 4 bases at J; junction bases unmatched: 22. Per germline, CDR1 TSESDYY and CDR2 QEAYKQQN. CDR3 nucleotide sequence: TGTGCTTATAGGAGCGCGGCCTCCTACAGGTACTTGGGGATACGCTTCGATAAACTCATCTTT. As protein: CAYRSAASYRYLGIRFDKLIF.

This clone was detected many times. For this DNA, TCRdb reports the protein of a much larger clone, which diverges at residue 7, most likely from a read error; the protein presented here is translated directly from the DNA. This chain joins TRDV1 and TRDJ1; D gene ambiguous. TCRdb lists no J gene, so it was determined here by aligning the DNA to germline. Germline V CDR1 and CDR2: TSWWSYY, QGS. This CDR3 spans 18 amino acids. Trimming removed 2 bases from V and 0 bases from J, with 19 bases in between. The CDR3 spells CALGEYAASAPYTDKLIF. CDR3 coding DNA: TGTGCTCTTGGGGAATACGCAGCTTCGGCCCCGTACACCGATAAACTCATCTTT.

This clone was seen at least ten times. The TCRdb record carries a much larger clone's protein, which differs from this DNA's translation at residue 5; a read error is the likely cause, and the protein listed here is the DNA translation. This CDR3 is CALGGPGPFCRTVAGCTDKLIF. CDR3 bases: TGTGCTCTTGGGGGACCCGGTCCCTTTTGCCGTACGGTGGCCGGGTGCACCGATAAACTCATCTTT. The rearrangement uses TRDV1 and TRDJ1; D remains unclear. The J gene was not available in TCRdb and was assigned here by matching the DNA to germline segments. Trimming pared 4 bases from V and 1 base from J, leaving 34 bases between. The germline V gene encodes CDR1 TSWWSYY and CDR2 QGS. The CDR3 consists of 22 residues.

This clone has just a few counts. The translation of this DNA and the TCRdb protein of a much larger clone differ at residue 20, probably owing to a read error; the protein shown here is translated from the DNA. The chain uses TRDV1 and TRDJ1, with TRDD3 identical over 12 bases. TCRdb does not report a J gene; here it was assigned by matching the DNA to germline references. Germline CDR1 TSWWSYY, CDR2 QGS. J was trimmed by 1 base and V by 1 base; bases with no gene match: 31. The CDR3 consists of 26 residues. CDR3 coding DNA: TGTGCTCTTGGGGAACCCTTTTTCTGTCGGCCCTTCCTAAACGGACTGGGGGATACCCTCACCGATAAACTCATCTTT. This gives the protein CALGEPFFCRPFLNGLGDTLTDKLIF.

Concerning this clone itself: TCRdb attributes to this sequence the protein of a much larger clone, which differs from the DNA translation at residue 18; a read error is likely, and the protein displayed is translated from the DNA. The V gene is TRDV1, the J gene TRDJ1; 7 nucleotides agree with TRDD3. The CDR3 covers 20 residues. Germline V CDR1 and CDR2: TSWWSYY, QGS. CDR3 loop: CALGELRMDWGQPYTDKPIF. Written as DNA, the CDR3 is TGTGCTCTTGGGGAACTAAGAATGGACTGGGGACAGCCGTACACTGATAAACCCATCTTT.

This clone was seen many times. A read error likely explains this, since a far larger clone differs by one base. The same CDR3 arises from other DNA sequences in this sample as well. The chain couples TRDV1 to TRDJ3, with no clear D. Here the J gene was assigned by germline matching of the DNA, as TCRdb has none. The V end was cut by 4 bases, the J end by 2 bases, with 12 bases between. Germline assignment: CDR1 TSWWSYY and CDR2 QGS. The CDR3 is made up of 17 amino acids. The CDR3 loop reads CALGVNHRPWDTRQMFF. In DNA form, the CDR3 reads TGTGCTCTTGGGGTAAATCACAGGCCCTGGGACACCCGACAGATGTTTTTC.

The sample holds many counts of this clone. TCRdb's protein for this DNA is that of a much larger clone and differs from the translation at residue 12, likely a read error; the protein shown is the DNA translation. The rearrangement uses TRDV1 and TRDJ1, with 7 bases fitting TRDD3. No J segment appears in TCRdb, so it was assigned here by matching the sequence to germline. CDR1 is TSWWSYY, CDR2 QGS, per germline. The CDR3 is 17 residues long. This chain's CDR3 is CALRELNVWGFDDKLIF. CDR3 nucleotides: TGTGCTCTTCGGGAACTAAACGTCTGGGGGTTCGACGATAAACTCATCTTT.

No V gene was called, and the J gene is TRDJ1; whether TRDD3, the table's D call, matches the DNA was not checked. The CDR3 sequence is 22 residues long. The DNA for the CDR3 is TGTGCTCTTGGGGAATACTTATCTTCCTCGCTACTGGGGGATACTGGGAAAGATAAACTCATCTTT. It translates to CALGEYLSSSLLGDTGKDKLIF.

This clone has ten or more counts. A junction boundary mismatches the germline segment, possibly from a read error. This chain uses TRDV1 with TRDJ1; TRDD3 aligns across 11 bases. The CDR3 is 16 residues long. Germline V gene lookup returns CDR1 TSWWSYY and CDR2 QGS. CDR3 sequence reads: CALGELFQCLGDTLIF. For the CDR3, the DNA is TGTGCTCTTGGGGAACTATTTCAGTGTCTGGGGGATACACTCATCTTT.

This clone appeared many times. The rearrangement uses TRDV2 and TRDJ1; 10 bases fit TRDD3. The trim removed 7 bases at V and 0 bases at J, leaving 19 bases unmatched. The V gene's germline CDR1 is GEAIGNYY and CDR2 EKD. The CDR3 loop spans 19 amino acids. CDR3 sequence (DNA): TGTGCCTGCCGCCAGCTCCGTTTACTGGGGGATCCGTACACCGATAAACTCATCTTT. Protein: CACRQLRLLGDPYTDKLIF.

This clone was counted only a few times. TCRdb's protein, taken from a much larger clone, differs from this DNA's translation at residue 16, likely owing to a read error; the protein displayed comes from the DNA. The gene calls are TRDV3 and TRDJ1; the match to TRDD3 covers 8 bases. The CDR3 has 21 residues. Germline V gene data show CDR1 as TVYSNPD and CDR2 as GDNSRS (reference sequence). With 4 bases clipped from V and 3 bases from J, the junction kept 31 bases outside the gene matches. The CDR3 bases are TGTGCCTCTTCGGCCTTCCCGTTTGGGGATACTACTTGTGAGTACGCCGATAAACTCATCTTT. As protein: CASSAFPFGDTTCEYADKLIF.

This clone was counted ten times or more. The protein given by TCRdb reflects a much larger clone and differs at residue 11 from this DNA's translation, likely from a read error; the protein shown is the DNA's translation. This chain joins TRDV2 and TRDJ1; TRDD3 matches 10 bases. V lost 0 bases to trimming and J lost 3 bases; unmatched junction nucleotides: 9. The CDR3 is made up of 17 amino acids. CDR1 and CDR2 from the germline V gene are GEAIGNYY and EKD. The DNA of the CDR3 is TGTGCCTGTGACACCGATTCTACTGGGGGATGCGCCGATAAACTCATCTTT. As protein: CACDTDSTGGCADKLIF.

This clone was observed at least ten times. Other DNA sequences of this sample code for an identical CDR3. The chain recombines TRDV1 with TRDJ1; 10 nucleotides agree with TRDD3. Trimming removed 2 bases from V and 4 bases from J; junction bases left unmatched: 22. CDR3 length: 21 amino acids. Germline CDR1 and CDR2: TSWWSYY and QGS. For the CDR3, the DNA is TGTGCTCTTGGGGAAATTAGGTCCTACCGATACTGGGGGATCCCTTACGATAAACTCATCTTT. It yields the protein CALGEIRSYRYWGIPYDKLIF.

On this clone: Given a far larger clone just one base away, this is likely a sequencing read error. Within the sample, other DNA sequences also encode this same CDR3. The chain combines TRDV1 with TRDJ1, with 8 bases fitting TRDD3. This CDR3 region has 21 residues. V lost 0 bases to trimming and J lost 2 bases; unmatched junction nucleotides: 20. From germline, CDR1 is TSWWSYY and CDR2 QGS. CDR3 amino acids: CALGELRPGGLGTLRTDKLIF. DNA of the CDR3: TGTGCTCTTGGGGAACTCCGCCCTGGGGGACTAGGAACTTTACGAACCGATAAACTCATCTTT.

This clone was recorded a few times. A read error likely explains this, since a far larger clone differs by one base. In the same sample, other DNA sequences code for this CDR3. The rearrangement links TRDV1 to TRDJ1; 8 nucleotides match TRDD3. The CDR3 has 16 residues. V was clipped by 6 bases and J by 8 bases; unmatched bases: 17. Germline V gene sequence: CDR1 TSWWSYY, CDR2 QGS. CDR3 region: CALGRATLGDNDKLIF. In nucleotides, the CDR3 is TGTGCTCTTGGTAGGGCTACTCTGGGGGACAACGACAAACTCATCTTT.

This clone has at least ten counts. The protein recorded in TCRdb matches a much larger clone and deviates from this DNA's translation at residue 16, suggesting a read error; the protein here is obtained by translating the DNA. The V call is TRDV1, the J call TRDJ1; 10 bases line up with TRDD3. The CDR3 runs to 21 residues. Germline CDR1 TSWWSYY, CDR2 QGS. CDR3 sequence (DNA): TGTGCTATTGGGGAACTAGATCATACTGTTATCGGGGGATACGGCGCCGATAAACTCATCTTT. Amino acid sequence: CAIGELDHTVIGGYGADKLIF.

This clone was observed a handful of times. A read error likely explains this, since a far larger clone differs by one base. The V call is TRDV1, the J call TRDJ1; 13 bases line up with TRDD3. TCRdb leaves out the J gene; it was filled in here by matching the DNA to germline. This CDR3 spans 21 amino acids. Germline CDR1 TSWWSYY, CDR2 QGS. V dropped 0 bases and J dropped 0; count of bases not matched to a gene: 13. CDR3 region: CALGELLPTLLGDTHTDKLIF. CDR3 nucleotides: TGTGCTCTTGGGGAACTCCTTCCCACTTTACTGGGGGATACGCACACCGATAAACTCATCTTT.

There are a few counts of this clone. The protein TCRdb gives is from a much larger clone and does not agree with this DNA's translation at residue 20, likely a read error; the protein shown here comes from the DNA. Called V gene: TRDV1; the J gene was not called; the listed D gene, TRDD3, was not tested against the DNA. Germline-derived CDR1 and CDR2 are TSWWSYY and QGS. This CDR3 comprises 21 residues. The CDR3 spells CALGERPRYWGMVRYTDKLTF. The CDR3 DNA follows: TGTGCTCTTGGGGAACGTCCGAGGTACTGGGGAATGGTTCGGTACACCGATAAGCTCACCTTT.

The sample holds many counts of this clone. This DNA's translation differs at residue 14 from TCRdb's protein, which comes from a much larger clone; a read error is likely, and the protein shown is translated from the DNA. The chain joins TRDV1 to TRDJ1; D is possibly TRDD3 (6 bases). The CDR3 loop spans 16 amino acids. The V gene's germline CDR1 is TSWWSYY and CDR2 QGS. In DNA form, the CDR3 reads TGTGCTCTGGAGGAAGCAGGGGTGGGGGTCACCGATAAACCCATCTTT. Protein: CALEEAGVGVTDKPIF.

This clone occurred a few times. With a far larger clone one base away, a read error is the likely cause. Other nucleotide sequences in the sample specify the same CDR3. CDR3 sequence (DNA): TGTGCTCTTGGGGACCGTACTAAGTTCCTACGTCCGGGATACAGTCCCGATAAACTCATCTTT. As protein: CALGDRTKFLRPGYSPDKLIF. The chain carries TRDV1 and TRDJ1, with D perhaps given as TRDD2 or TRDD3 (7 bases each). The J gene was not available in TCRdb and was assigned here by matching the DNA to germline segments. CDR1 and CDR2 (germline): TSWWSYY, QGS. CDR3 length equals 21 residues. Trimming removed 3 bases from V and 3 bases from J, with 32 bases in between.